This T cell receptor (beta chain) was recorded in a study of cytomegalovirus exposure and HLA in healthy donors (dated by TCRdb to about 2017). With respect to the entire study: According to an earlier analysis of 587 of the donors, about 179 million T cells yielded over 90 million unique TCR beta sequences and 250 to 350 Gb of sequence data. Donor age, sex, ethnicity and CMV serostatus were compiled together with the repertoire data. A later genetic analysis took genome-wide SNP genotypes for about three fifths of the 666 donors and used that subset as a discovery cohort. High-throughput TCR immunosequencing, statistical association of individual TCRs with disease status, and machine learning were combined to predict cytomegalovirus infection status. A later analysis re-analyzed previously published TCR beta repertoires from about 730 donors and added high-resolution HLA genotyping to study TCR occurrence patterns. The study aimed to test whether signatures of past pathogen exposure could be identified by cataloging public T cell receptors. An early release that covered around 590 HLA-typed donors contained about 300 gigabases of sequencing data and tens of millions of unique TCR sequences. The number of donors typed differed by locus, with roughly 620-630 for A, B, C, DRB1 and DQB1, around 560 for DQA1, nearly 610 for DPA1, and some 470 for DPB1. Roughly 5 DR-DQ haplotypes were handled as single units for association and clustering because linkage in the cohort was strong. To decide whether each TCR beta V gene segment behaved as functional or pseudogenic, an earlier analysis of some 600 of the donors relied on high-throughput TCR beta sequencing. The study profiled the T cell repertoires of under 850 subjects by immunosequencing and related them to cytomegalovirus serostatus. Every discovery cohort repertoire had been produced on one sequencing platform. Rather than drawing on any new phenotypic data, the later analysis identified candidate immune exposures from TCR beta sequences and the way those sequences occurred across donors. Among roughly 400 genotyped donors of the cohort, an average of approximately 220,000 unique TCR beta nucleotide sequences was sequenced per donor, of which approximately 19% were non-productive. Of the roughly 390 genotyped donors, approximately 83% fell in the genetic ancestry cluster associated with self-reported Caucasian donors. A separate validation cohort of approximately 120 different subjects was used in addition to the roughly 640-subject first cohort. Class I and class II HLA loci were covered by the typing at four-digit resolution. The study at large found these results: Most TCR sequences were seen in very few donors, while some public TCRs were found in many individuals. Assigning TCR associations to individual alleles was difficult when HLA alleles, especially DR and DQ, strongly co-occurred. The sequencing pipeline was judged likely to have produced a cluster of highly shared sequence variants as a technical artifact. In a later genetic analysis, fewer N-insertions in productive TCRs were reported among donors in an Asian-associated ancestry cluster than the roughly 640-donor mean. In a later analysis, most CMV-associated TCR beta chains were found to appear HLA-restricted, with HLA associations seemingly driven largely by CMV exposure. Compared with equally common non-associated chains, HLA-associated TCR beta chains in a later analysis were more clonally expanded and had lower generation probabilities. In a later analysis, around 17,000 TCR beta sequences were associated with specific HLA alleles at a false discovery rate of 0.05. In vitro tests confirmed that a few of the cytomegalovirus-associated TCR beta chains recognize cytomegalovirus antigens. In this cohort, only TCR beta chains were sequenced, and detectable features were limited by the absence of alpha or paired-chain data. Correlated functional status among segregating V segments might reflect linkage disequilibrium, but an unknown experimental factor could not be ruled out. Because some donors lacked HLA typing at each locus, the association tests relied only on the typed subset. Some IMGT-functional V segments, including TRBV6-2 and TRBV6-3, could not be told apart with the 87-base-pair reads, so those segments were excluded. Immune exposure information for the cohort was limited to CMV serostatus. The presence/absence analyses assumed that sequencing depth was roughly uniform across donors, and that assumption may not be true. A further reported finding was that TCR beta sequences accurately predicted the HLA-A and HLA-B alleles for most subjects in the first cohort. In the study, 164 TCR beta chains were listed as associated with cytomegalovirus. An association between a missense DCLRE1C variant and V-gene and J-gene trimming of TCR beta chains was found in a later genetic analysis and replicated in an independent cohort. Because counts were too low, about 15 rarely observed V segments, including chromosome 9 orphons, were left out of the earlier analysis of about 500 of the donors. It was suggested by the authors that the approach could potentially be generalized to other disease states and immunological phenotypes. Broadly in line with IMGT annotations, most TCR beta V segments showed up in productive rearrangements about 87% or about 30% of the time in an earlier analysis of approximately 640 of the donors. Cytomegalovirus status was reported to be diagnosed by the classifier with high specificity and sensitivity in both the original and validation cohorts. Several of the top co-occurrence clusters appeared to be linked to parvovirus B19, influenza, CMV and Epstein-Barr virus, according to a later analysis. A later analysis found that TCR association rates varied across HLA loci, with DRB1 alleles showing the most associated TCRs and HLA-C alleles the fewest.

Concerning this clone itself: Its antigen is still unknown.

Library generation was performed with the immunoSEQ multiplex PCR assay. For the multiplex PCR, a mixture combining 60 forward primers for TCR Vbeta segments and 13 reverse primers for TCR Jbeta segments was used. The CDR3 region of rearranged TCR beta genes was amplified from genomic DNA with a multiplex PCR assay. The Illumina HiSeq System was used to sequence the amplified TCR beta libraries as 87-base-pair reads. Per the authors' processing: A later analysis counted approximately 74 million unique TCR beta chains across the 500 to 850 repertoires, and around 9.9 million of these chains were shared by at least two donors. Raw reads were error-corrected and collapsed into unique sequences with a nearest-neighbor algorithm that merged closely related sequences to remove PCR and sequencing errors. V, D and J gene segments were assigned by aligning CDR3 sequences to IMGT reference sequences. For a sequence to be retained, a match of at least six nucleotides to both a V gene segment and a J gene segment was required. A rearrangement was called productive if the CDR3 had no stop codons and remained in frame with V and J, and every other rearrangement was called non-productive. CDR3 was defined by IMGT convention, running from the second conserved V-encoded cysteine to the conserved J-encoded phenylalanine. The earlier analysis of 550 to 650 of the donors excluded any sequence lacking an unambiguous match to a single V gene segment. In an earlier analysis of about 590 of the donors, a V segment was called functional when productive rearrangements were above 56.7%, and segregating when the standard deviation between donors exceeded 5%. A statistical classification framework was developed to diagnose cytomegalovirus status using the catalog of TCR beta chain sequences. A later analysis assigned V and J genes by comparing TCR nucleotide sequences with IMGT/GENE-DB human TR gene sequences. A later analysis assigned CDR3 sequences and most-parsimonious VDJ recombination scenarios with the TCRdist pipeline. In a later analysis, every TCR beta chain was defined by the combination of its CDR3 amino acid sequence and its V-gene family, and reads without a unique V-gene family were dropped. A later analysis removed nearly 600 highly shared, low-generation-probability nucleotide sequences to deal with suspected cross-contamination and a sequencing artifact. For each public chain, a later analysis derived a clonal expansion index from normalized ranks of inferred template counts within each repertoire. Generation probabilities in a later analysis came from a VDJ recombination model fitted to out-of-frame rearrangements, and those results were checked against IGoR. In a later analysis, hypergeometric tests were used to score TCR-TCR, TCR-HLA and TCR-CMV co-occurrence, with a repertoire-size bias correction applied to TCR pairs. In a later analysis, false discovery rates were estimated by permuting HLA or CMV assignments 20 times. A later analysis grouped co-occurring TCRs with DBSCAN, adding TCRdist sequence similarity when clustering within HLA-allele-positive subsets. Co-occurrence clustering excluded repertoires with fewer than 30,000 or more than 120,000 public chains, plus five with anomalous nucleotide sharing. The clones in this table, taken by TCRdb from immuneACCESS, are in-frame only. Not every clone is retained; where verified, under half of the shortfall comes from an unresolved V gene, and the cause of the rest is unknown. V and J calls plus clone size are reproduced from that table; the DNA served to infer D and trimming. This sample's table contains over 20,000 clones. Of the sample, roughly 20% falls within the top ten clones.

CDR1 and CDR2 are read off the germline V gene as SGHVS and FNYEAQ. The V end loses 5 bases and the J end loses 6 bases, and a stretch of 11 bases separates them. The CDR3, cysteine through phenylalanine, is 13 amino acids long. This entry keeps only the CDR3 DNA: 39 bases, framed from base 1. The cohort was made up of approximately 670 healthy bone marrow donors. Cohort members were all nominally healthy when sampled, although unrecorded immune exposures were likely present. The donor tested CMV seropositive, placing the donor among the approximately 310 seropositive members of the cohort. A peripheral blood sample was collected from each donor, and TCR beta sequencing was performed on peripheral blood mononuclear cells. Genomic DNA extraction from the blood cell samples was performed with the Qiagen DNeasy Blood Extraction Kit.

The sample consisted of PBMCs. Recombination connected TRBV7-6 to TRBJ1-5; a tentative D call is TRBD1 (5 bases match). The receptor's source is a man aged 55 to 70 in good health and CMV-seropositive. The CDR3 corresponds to CASSNLGAQPQHF. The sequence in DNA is TGTGCCAGCAGCAACCTTGGGGCTCAGCCCCAGCATTTT.